This entry describes one TCR beta chain. Libraries were prepared by immunoSEQ multiplex PCR; TCRdb keeps only in-frame clonotypes and omits some of them. This sample yields more than 85,000 clones, of which nearly 90% are seen a single time; approximately 17% belongs to the top ten. CDR1 SGDLS and CDR2 YYNGEE come from the germline V gene. V shed 0 bases, J shed 3 bases, and the junction held 15 bases outside the gene matches. CDR3 length: 20 residues. The sample comes from a study of T cell responses to AZD1222 COVID-19 vaccine. This chain uses TRBV9 with TRBJ2-2; 9 bases map to TRBD2. This sequence was found in an adult in good health. Specimen: peripheral blood, collected on day 0 of AZD1222 vaccination. The CDR3 protein is CASSVVPAGGPISYTGELFF. In DNA, the CDR3 is TGTGCCAGCAGCGTAGTCCCCGCGGGGGGGCCTATTAGTTACACCGGGGAGCTGTTTTTT.